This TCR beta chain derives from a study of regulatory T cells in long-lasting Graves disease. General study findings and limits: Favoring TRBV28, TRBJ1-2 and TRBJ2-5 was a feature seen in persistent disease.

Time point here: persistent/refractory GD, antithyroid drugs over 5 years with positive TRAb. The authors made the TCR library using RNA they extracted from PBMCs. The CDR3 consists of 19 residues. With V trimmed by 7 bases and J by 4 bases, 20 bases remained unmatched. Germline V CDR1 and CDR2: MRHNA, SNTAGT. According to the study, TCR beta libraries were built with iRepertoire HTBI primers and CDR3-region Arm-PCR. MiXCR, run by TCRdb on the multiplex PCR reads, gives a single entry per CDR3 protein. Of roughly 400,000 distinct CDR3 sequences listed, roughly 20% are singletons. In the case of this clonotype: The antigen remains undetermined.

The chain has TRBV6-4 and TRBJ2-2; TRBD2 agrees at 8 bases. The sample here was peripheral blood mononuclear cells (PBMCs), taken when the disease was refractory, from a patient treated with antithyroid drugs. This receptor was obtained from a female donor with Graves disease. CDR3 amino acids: CASTHSSPREGRVTGELFF. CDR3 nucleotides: TGTGCCAGCACTCACTCGAGTCCCCGGGAGGGCCGTGTCACCGGGGAGCTGTTTTTT.